These T cell receptor beta chains were read from a single sample in a study of metastatic and nonmetastatic thyroid tumors. TCRdb recomputed clones from the PCR reads via MiXCR. The table has some 19,000 clones, 29% seen once. The specimen was tumor tissue. These receptors were taken from a female donor with papillary thyroid cancer or a benign thyroid nodule (not recorded which). Some clones in this sample may be carry-over from other donors' samples. The CDR3 runs from the conserved cysteine through the conserved F or W. A D gene is named only where the DNA matches it firmly. The size entry is marked missing in some rows and otherwise reads once, few, many or a size class.

J: TRBJ2-2; size: NA; D: NA; length: 17; V: TRBV7-3; DNA: TGTGCCAGCAGCTTCCTACCGGGACAAAATAACACCGGGGAGCTGTTTTTT; CDR3: CASSFLPGQNNTGELFF
J: TRBJ2-1; size: NA; D: TRBD2; length: 15; V: TRBV20-1; DNA: TGCAGTGCTAGAGACAGGGCCGCAGCGGGGAATGAGCAGTTCTTC; CDR3: CSARDRAAAGNEQFF
J: TRBJ2-1; size: NA; D: NA; length: 15; V: TRBV6-1; DNA: TGTGCCAGCAGTGAGTACGAGGGGGGGTACAATGAGCAGTTCTTC; CDR3: CASSEYEGGYNEQFF
J: TRBJ1-1; size: many; D: NA; length: 13; V: TRBV11-3; DNA: TGTGCCAGCAGCTTATGGGGGAGCACTGAAGCTTTCTTT; CDR3: CASSLWGSTEAFF
J: TRBJ1-4; size: NA; D: TRBD1; length: 13; V: TRBV12-3/TRBV12-4; DNA: TGTGCCAGCAGTATGGACAGGGCCGGAAAACTGTTTTTT; CDR3: CASSMDRAGKLFF
J: TRBJ2-6; size: NA; D: NA; length: 19; V: TRBV13; DNA: TGTGCCAGCAGCCGCGGGCTGATCGGTCTTGACTCTGGGGCCAACGTCCTGACTTTC; CDR3: CASSRGLIGLDSGANVLTF
J: TRBJ2-5; size: NA; D: TRBD1; length: 14; V: TRBV28; DNA: TGTGCCAGCAGTGAGACAGGGGGCCAAGAGACCCAGTACTTC; CDR3: CASSETGGQETQYF
J: TRBJ1-5; size: many; D: NA; length: 16; V: TRBV4-3; DNA: TGCGCCAGCAGCCGAAAATGGGGGATTGGGAATCAGCCCCAGCATTTT; CDR3: CASSRKWGIGNQPQHF
J: TRBJ1-6; size: many; D: TRBD1; length: 15; V: TRBV4-3; DNA: TGCGCCAGCAGCCAAGATCGACAGGGAATGTTCCCCCTCCACTTT; CDR3: CASSQDRQGMFPLHF
J: TRBJ2-5; size: NA; D: TRBD1; length: 14; V: TRBV2; DNA: TGTGCCAGCAGCGGGACAGGGGGCGGAGAGACCCAGTACTTC; CDR3: CASSGTGGGETQYF
J: TRBJ1-1; size: many; D: TRBD1; length: 17; V: TRBV4-2; DNA: TGTGCCAGCAGCCAAGCCGGGACAGGGGGCTTCGACACTGAAGCTTTCTTT; CDR3: CASSQAGTGGFDTEAFF
J: TRBJ2-1; size: many; D: NA; length: 14; V: TRBV6-2/TRBV6-3; DNA: TGTGCCAGCAGTTACTCAGGTACTAACAATGAGCAGTTCTTC; CDR3: CASSYSGTNNEQFF
J: TRBJ1-2; size: NA; D: NA; length: 14; V: TRBV10-3; DNA: TGTGCCATCAGTGTCTCAGCGGAGGGGTATGGCTACACCTTC; CDR3: CAISVSAEGYGYTF
J: TRBJ2-6; size: NA; D: NA; length: 14; V: TRBV19; DNA: TGTGCCAGTGGGGTTTACTCTGGGGCCAACGTCCTGACTTTC; CDR3: CASGVYSGANVLTF
J: TRBJ1-2; size: medium-sized; D: TRBD1; length: 15; V: TRBV2; DNA: TGTGCCAGCAGGGACAGGGGCGTTGGGGCCTATGGCTACACCTTC; CDR3: CASRDRGVGAYGYTF
J: TRBJ2-2; size: NA; D: NA; length: 14; V: TRBV6-2/TRBV6-3; DNA: TGTGCCAGCAAGGAGCAGTCAGTCACCGGGGAGCTGTTTTTT; CDR3: CASKEQSVTGELFF
J: TRBJ2-7; size: NA; D: TRBD2; length: 18; V: TRBV10-3; DNA: TGTGCCATCGGGTCAGGTGAGACTAGCGGGAGGGCCCACTACGAGCAGTACTTC; CDR3: CAIGSGETSGRAHYEQYF
J: TRBJ2-7; size: NA; D: TRBD2; length: 17; V: TRBV28; DNA: TGTGCCAGCAGCTTGACCCATAGCGGGAGGTCGAACTACGAGCAGTACTTC; CDR3: CASSLTHSGRSNYEQYF
J: TRBJ1-4; size: few; D: NA; length: 14; V: TRBV2; DNA: TGTGCCAGCGTGTTTACAGGGAGGGGTGAAAAACTGTTTTTT; CDR3: CASVFTGRGEKLFF
J: TRBJ2-7; size: NA; D: TRBD2; length: 15; V: TRBV20-1; DNA: TGCAGTGCTAGAGATCTAGCGGGAGCCTTGTACGAGCAGTACTTC; CDR3: CSARDLAGALYEQYF
J: TRBJ2-7; size: NA; D: NA; length: 14; V: TRBV28; DNA: TGTGCCAGCAGCCTCATACCCCTTAACCACGAGCAGTACTTC; CDR3: CASSLIPLNHEQYF
J: TRBJ2-5; size: large; D: NA; length: 15; V: TRBV12-3/TRBV12-4; DNA: TGTGCCAGCAGTTTTCGAGTTGAGTATGTGGAGACCCAGTACTTC; CDR3: CASSFRVEYVETQYF
J: TRBJ2-7; size: NA; D: NA; length: 13; V: TRBV6-5; DNA: TGTGCCAGCAGTTACTCGATTCTGGGCGAGCAGTACTTC; CDR3: CASSYSILGEQYF
J: TRBJ1-2; size: NA; D: NA; length: 16; V: TRBV30; DNA: TGTGCCTGGCTAGACGGGAGGGAGAGAGCTAACTATGGCTACACCTTC; CDR3: CAWLDGRERANYGYTF
J: TRBJ2-7; size: many; D: TRBD2; length: 19; V: TRBV20-1; DNA: TGCAGTGCTAGAGAGGGACTGGGACTAGCGGGATTCCCTGACTACGAGCAGTACTTC; CDR3: CSAREGLGLAGFPDYEQYF
J: TRBJ2-7; size: NA; D: NA; length: 14; V: TRBV11-2; DNA: TGTGCCAGCAGCTTAGCAGATGTCGCCTACGAGCAGTACTTC; CDR3: CASSLADVAYEQYF